This is a list of T cell receptor beta chains from one sample in a study of blood T cell repertoires in COVID-19. This table comes from immunoSEQ multiplex PCR, and its TCRdb copy is limited to in-frame clones, with some not included. Of 45,000 to 55,000 clones in the sample, roughly 87% were seen once. The sequencing sample was made of peripheral blood. The receptors were sampled from a human donor in a cohort sampled during active COVID-19. Both conserved end residues are part of each CDR3. The D gene is left open where the match is weak. Clone size is stated in some rows and not others, as once, few, many or a class when expanded.

d_gene: .
v_gene: TRBV5-8
abundance: once
j_gene: TRBJ2-6
CDR3nt: TGTGCCAGCAGCTTGTGGGCACCTGGGGCCAACGTCCTGACTTTC
CDR3aa: CASSLWAPGANVLTF

d_gene: TRBD1
v_gene: TRBV4-2
abundance: .
j_gene: TRBJ1-6
CDR3nt: TGTGCCAGCAGCCAAGAGGGTCCAGGGGGCACCTCCCTATCTTATAATTCACCCCTCCACTTT
CDR3aa: CASSQEGPGGTSLSYNSPLHF

d_gene: TRBD1
v_gene: TRBV5-4
abundance: .
j_gene: TRBJ2-2
CDR3nt: TGTGCCAGCAGCCCCCAGGGGGTCCTAACCGGGGAGCTGTTTTTT
CDR3aa: CASSPQGVLTGELFF

d_gene: .
v_gene: TRBV5-1
abundance: .
j_gene: TRBJ2-7
CDR3nt: TGCGCCAGCAGCTTCCCCCTCCTGGACTCCTGGTACGAGCAGTACTTC
CDR3aa: CASSFPLLDSWYEQYF

d_gene: .
v_gene: TRBV1
abundance: .
j_gene: TRBJ1-3
CDR3nt: TGCACCAGCAGCCAAGAAAACAGGATCTCTGGAAACACCATATATTTT
CDR3aa: CTSSQENRISGNTIYF

d_gene: TRBD1
v_gene: TRBV6-4
abundance: .
j_gene: TRBJ1-4
CDR3nt: TGTGCCAGCAGTGAGTGTCTAGAGGGGGCAGAGGGGAAACCTAATGAAAAACTGTTTTTT
CDR3aa: CASSECLEGAEGKPNEKLFF

d_gene: .
v_gene: TRBV6-5
abundance: .
j_gene: TRBJ1-4
CDR3nt: TGTGCCAGCAGTCCCCCCGGGCGGGCTAATGAAAAACTGTTTTTT
CDR3aa: CASSPPGRANEKLFF

d_gene: .
v_gene: TRBV3-1/TRBV3-2
abundance: once
j_gene: TRBJ2-5
CDR3nt: TGTGCCAGCAGCGTAGTCCAAGAGACCCAGTACTTC
CDR3aa: CASSVVQETQYF

d_gene: TRBD1
v_gene: TRBV19
abundance: .
j_gene: TRBJ1-2
CDR3nt: TGTGCCAGTACCTCACCGCGGGACAGTTGGAACTATGGCTACACCTTC
CDR3aa: CASTSPRDSWNYGYTF

d_gene: .
v_gene: TRBV5-1
abundance: few
j_gene: TRBJ1-1
CDR3nt: TGCGCCAGCAGCTTGGCGGGGTCGAACACTGAAGCTTTCTTT
CDR3aa: CASSLAGSNTEAFF

d_gene: .
v_gene: TRBV5-1
abundance: .
j_gene: TRBJ2-5
CDR3nt: TGCGCCAGCAGCTTGGAAAGGAGGGAGACCCAGTACTTC
CDR3aa: CASSLERRETQYF

d_gene: TRBD1
v_gene: TRBV6-5
abundance: .
j_gene: TRBJ2-7
CDR3nt: TGTGCCAGCAGCCCGACGGGACAGGGAATCTACGAGCAGTACTTC
CDR3aa: CASSPTGQGIYEQYF

d_gene: .
v_gene: TRBV6-5
abundance: .
j_gene: TRBJ1-4
CDR3nt: TGTGCCAGCAGCCCGAGTCCTAATGAAAAACTGTTTTTT
CDR3aa: CASSPSPNEKLFF

d_gene: .
v_gene: TRBV11-2
abundance: once
j_gene: TRBJ2-1
CDR3nt: TGTGCCAGCAGCTTAGGGGGGGAGAGCTCCTACAATGAGCAGTTCTTC
CDR3aa: CASSLGGESSYNEQFF